Here is one TCR delta chain with its context. The TCRdb protein, from a much larger clone, departs from this DNA's translation at residue 8, likely by read error; the protein shown derives from the DNA. This specimen includes other DNA sequences encoding the same CDR3. The data originate from a study of gamma delta lymphoproliferative disorders and STAT genes. Study-wide context: Gamma-chain libraries were built from at least 50 ng of genomic DNA with the LymphoTrack Dx TCRG Assay.

TCRdb ran CATT on the multiplex PCR reads. The sample lists over a thousand delta-chain clones; approximately 1.2% were seen once. There are 15 residues in the CDR3. Germline V CDR1 and CDR2: GEAIGNYY, EKD. V lost 3 bases to trimming and J lost 0 bases, with 13 bases between them. The receptor sequences were amplified from genomic DNA of peripheral blood mononuclear cells. The J gene is TRDJ1, the V gene TRDV2, with D possibly being TRDD3 (6 bases). Sequencing input: blood. The source is a human donor in good health. This CDR3 is CACDDLGPHTDKLIF. The DNA of the CDR3 is TGTGCCTGTGACGACCTGGGGCCTCACACCGATAAACTCATCTTT.